These 15 T cell receptor beta chains originate from one sample sequenced in a study of blood T cell repertoires in COVID-19. The assay was immunoSEQ multiplex PCR, and TCRdb's table has in-frame clones only and misses some. The table records 200,000 to 300,000 clones, about 90% of them present only once. Sequenced input: PBMCs or T cells enriched from blood (not recorded which). Receptors originate from a woman in her 40s with acute COVID-19.

CDR3 amino acids: CASSQGSGTGNTEAFF. For the CDR3, the DNA is TGTGCCAGCAGCCAAGGGTCCGGGACAGGGAACACTGAAGCTTTCTTT. The chain links TRBV3-1 (or the pseudogene TRBV3-2) to TRBJ1-1, with 8 bases fitting TRBD1. Germline CDR1 and CDR2: LGHDT and YNNKEL (reference sequence). V lost 1 base and J lost 1; bases outside the gene matches: 5. This CDR3 spans 16 amino acids.

The V gene is TRBV5-1, the J gene TRBJ1-2; D is possibly TRBD1 (6 bases). The CDR3 is 14 amino acids. Trimming left V 4 bases short and J 4 bases short, with 14 bases between. Germline CDR1 reads SGHRS; CDR2 reads YFSETQ. DNA of the CDR3: TGCGCCAGCAGCCCGGGGACAAACTTCTATGGCTACACCTTC. Its translation: CASSPGTNFYGYTF.

The CDR3, as DNA: TGTGCCAGCAGCGGCCGGGACAGGGGACTAGGTGAGCAGTTCTTC. This sequence encodes CASSGRDRGLGEQFF. The rearrangement joins TRBV5-6 to TRBJ2-1, with TRBD1 matching 10 bases. Germline CDR1 and CDR2: SGHDT and YYEEEE. V trimming: 4 bases; J trimming: 9 bases; junction bases outside the gene matches: 10. The CDR3 is 15 residues long. The entire variable domain, with the rest obtained from reference TRBV5-6 and TRBJ2-1, is as follows: DAGVTQSPTHLIKTRGQQVTLRCSPKSGHDTVSWYQQALGQGPQFIFQYYEEEERQRGNFPDRFSGHQFPNYSSELNVNALLLGDSALYLCASSGRDRGLGEQFFGPGTRLTVL.

The chain links TRBV6-5 to TRBJ2-6, with D unresolved. Trimming cost V 0 bases and J 4 bases, with 4 bases left between them. The CDR3 covers 14 residues. Per germline, CDR1 MNHEY and CDR2 SVGAGI. The CDR3 reads CASSYSRGANVLTF. CDR3 nucleotide sequence: TGTGCCAGCAGTTACTCGCGGGGGGCCAACGTCCTGACTTTC.

J is TRBJ2-2 and V is TRBV9; D is uncertain. The CDR3 totals 12 residues. V lost 0 bases, J lost 7 bases, and 4 bases lay in between. The germline V gene has CDR1 SGDLS and CDR2 YYNGEE. The CDR3 protein is CASSVVNGELFF. The CDR3 DNA reads as TGTGCCAGCAGCGTAGTAAACGGGGAGCTGTTTTTT.

The rearrangement uses TRBV7-9 and TRBJ1-2, with 7 bases identical to TRBD1. Germline CDR1 is SEHNR and CDR2 is FQNEAQ (reference sequence). Trimming took 8 bases from V and 7 from J; bases not matched to a gene: 16. The CDR3 covers 15 residues. CDR3 bases: TGTGCCAGCTTTACAGATCGGACAGGTTGGCTTGGCTACACCTTC. Its translation: CASFTDRTGWLGYTF.

This chain uses TRBV5-8 with TRBJ2-1; 9 bases fit TRBD2. V gave up 3 bases and J gave up 10 bases; unmatched junction bases: 11. There are 15 residues in the CDR3. Germline CDR1 and CDR2: SGHTS and YDEGEE. This CDR3 reads CASSWGTSPSGEQFF. The CDR3 DNA reads TGTGCCAGCAGCTGGGGGACTAGCCCGTCCGGCGAGCAGTTCTTC.

This clone has a handful of counts. The CDR3 nucleotides are TGTGCCAGTAGTTCGGGACAGCAAGGTCAGCCCCAGCATTTT. It specifies CASSSGQQGQPQHF. The chain uses TRBV19 and TRBJ1-5, with 7 nucleotides matching TRBD1. The V segment lost 5 bases and the J segment 6 bases; nucleotides outside the gene matches: 7. CDR1 is LNHDA and CDR2 is SQIVND in the germline V gene (reference sequence). The CDR3 totals 14 residues.

V gene TRBV6-1 combines with J gene TRBJ2-1, with a tentative D call TRBD2 (6 bases). The V gene's germline CDR1 is MNHNS and CDR2 SASEGT. The CDR3 extends over 16 amino acids. Trimming stripped 6 bases from V and 0 bases from J, with 15 bases between. CDR3 sequence (DNA): TGTGCCAGCAGAGAACTTGACGGGGGCTCCTACAATGAGCAGTTCTTC. Translation gives CASRELDGGSYNEQFF.

The chain is built from TRBV28 and TRBJ2-7; 7 nucleotides match TRBD2. This CDR3 has 15 amino acids. V shed 7 bases and J 6 bases; nucleotides not matched to a gene: 15. Germline CDR1 MDHEN, CDR2 SYDVKM. This CDR3 reads CASINPTGGSSEQYF. The CDR3 nucleotides read TGTGCCAGCATCAATCCCACGGGCGGGAGTAGCGAGCAGTACTTC.

This rearrangement joins TRBV24-1 to TRBJ1-5; D possibly corresponds to TRBD1 (5 bases). The V gene's germline CDR1 is KGHDR and CDR2 SFDVKD. The CDR3 is 15 residues long. Between the trimmed V and J ends, which lost 9 bases and 7 bases, there was a span of 21 bases. The CDR3 DNA sequence: TGTGCCACCGCACCCAAAGGGCAGGGAAGCCAGCCCCAGCATTTT. Translation gives CATAPKGQGSQPQHF.

J is TRBJ2-7 and V is TRBV5-4, with TRBD2 identical over 11 bases. Germline V gene data show CDR1 as SGHNT and CDR2 as YYREEE (reference sequence). Trimming removed 4 bases from V and 3 bases from J; junction bases left unmatched: 12. The CDR3 runs 17 residues. As DNA, the CDR3 is TGTGCCAGCAGCCCAAAAATAACTAGCGGGAGAGGCTACGAGCAGTACTTC. Encoded protein: CASSPKITSGRGYEQYF.

The V and J genes are TRBV6-5 and TRBJ2-7; 11 bases agree with TRBD2. The V gene's germline CDR1 is MNHEY and CDR2 SVGAGI. This CDR3 has 13 amino acids. J lost 6 bases, V lost 7 bases, and 5 bases had no gene match. The CDR3 bases are TGTGCCAGCACCCTGACTAGCGGGATCGAGCAGTACTTC. Translating it yields CASTLTSGIEQYF.

The gene calls are TRBV3-1 (or the pseudogene TRBV3-2) and TRBJ2-7; no clear D gene. Germline V gene sequence: CDR1 LGHDT, CDR2 YNNKEL (reference sequence). The CDR3 is made up of 15 amino acids. Between the trimmed V and J ends, which lost 0 bases and 1 base, there was a span of 10 bases. CDR3: CASSQDAHPSYEQYF. The DNA of the CDR3 is TGTGCCAGCAGCCAAGATGCGCACCCGTCCTACGAGCAGTACTTC.

This chain joins TRBV27 and TRBJ1-5; D perhaps matches TRBD1 (5 bases). Per the germline V gene, CDR1 is MNHEY and CDR2 is SMNVEV (reference sequence). The CDR3 has 17 residues. Between the trimmed V and J ends, which lost 7 bases and 0 bases, there was a span of 19 bases. The CDR3 nucleotides are TGTGCCAGCATAGCACGGGCGGGGGTGATTAGCAATCAGCCCCAGCATTTT. It codes for CASIARAGVISNQPQHF.